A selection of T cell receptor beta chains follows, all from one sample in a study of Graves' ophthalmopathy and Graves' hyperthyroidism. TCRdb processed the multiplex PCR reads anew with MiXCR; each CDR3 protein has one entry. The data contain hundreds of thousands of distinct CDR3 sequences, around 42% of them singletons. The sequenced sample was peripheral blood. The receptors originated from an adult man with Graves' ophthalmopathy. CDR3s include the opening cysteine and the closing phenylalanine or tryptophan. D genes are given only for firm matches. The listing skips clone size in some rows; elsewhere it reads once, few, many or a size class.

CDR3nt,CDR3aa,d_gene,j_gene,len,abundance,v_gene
TGTGCCAGCAGCCCCCCTGTTTTCAGGGCTCTTGGCTACACCTTC,CASSPPVFRALGYTF,NA,TRBJ1-2,15,NA,TRBV11-2
TGCAGTGCGAAGGATCAGGGGATTGATGGCTACACCTTC,CSAKDQGIDGYTF,NA,TRBJ1-2,13,many,TRBV20-1
TGTGCCAGCAGTCCCTATGGGAACACTGAAGCTTTCTTT,CASSPYGNTEAFF,NA,TRBJ1-1,13,few,TRBV12-3/TRBV12-4
TGTGCCAGCAGGGGCCTACCATCTGATGATGGCTACACCTTC,CASRGLPSDDGYTF,NA,TRBJ1-2,14,once,TRBV6-1
TGCGCCAGCAGCTCCCTCCAGGGCTACACCTTC,CASSSLQGYTF,NA,TRBJ1-2,11,NA,TRBV4-1
TGCGCCAGCAGCTTGTTGAGCGGGAGAGGATCCTACGAGCAGTACTTC,CASSLLSGRGSYEQYF,TRBD2,TRBJ2-7,16,NA,TRBV5-1
TGCAGTGCTAGAGATTGGGCAGGCCCCCAAGAGACCCAGTACTTC,CSARDWAGPQETQYF,NA,TRBJ2-5,15,NA,TRBV20-1
TGTGCCAGCAGCTTAGGGACTAGCGGGGGTAGGCAGTACTTC,CASSLGTSGGRQYF,TRBD2,TRBJ2-7,14,few,TRBV7-8
TGCAGTGCTGAACTTAGGCAGGGGGCGGTTGGCTACACCTTC,CSAELRQGAVGYTF,TRBD1,TRBJ1-2,14,many,TRBV20-1
TGTGCCAGCAGCCGGGGCGGGGGGGCCAACGTCCTGACTTTC,CASSRGGGANVLTF,NA,TRBJ2-6,14,NA,TRBV7-8
TGCAGTGCTCCCCGGGGCAGGAGTGAGGACGAGCAGTACTTC,CSAPRGRSEDEQYF,NA,TRBJ2-7,14,NA,TRBV20-1
TGTGCCAGCAAAACCGGTCCGGTGAACACTGAAGCTTTCTTT,CASKTGPVNTEAFF,NA,TRBJ1-1,14,few,TRBV7-8
TGCAGTGCTAGAAGTGAACGGGACAGGGGGACCTACGAGCAGTACTTC,CSARSERDRGTYEQYF,TRBD1,TRBJ2-7,16,NA,TRBV20-1
TGTGCCAGCAGCCCTACTGATCCATATGGCTACACCTTC,CASSPTDPYGYTF,NA,TRBJ1-2,13,few,TRBV14
TGTGCCAGCAGTGATTGGGACCGCGACAATGAGCAGTTCTTC,CASSDWDRDNEQFF,NA,TRBJ2-1,14,once,TRBV2
TGTGCCAGCAGCTTGGGGGTTGGGGCCAACGTCCTGACTTTC,CASSLGVGANVLTF,NA,TRBJ2-6,14,few,TRBV7-9
TGTGCCAGCAGTTCTTCTAGCGGGAGGTACCAAGAGACCCAGTACTTC,CASSSSSGRYQETQYF,TRBD2,TRBJ2-5,16,NA,TRBV10-3
TGTGCCAGCAGCCCACAGGCAGGGAGTGGCTACACCTTC,CASSPQAGSGYTF,NA,TRBJ1-2,13,NA,TRBV5-8
TGTGCCAGCAGCCCCGGGGGTGGGGACAGGGGGACGGAGACCCAGTACTTC,CASSPGGGDRGTETQYF,TRBD1,TRBJ2-5,17,NA,TRBV7-6
TGTGCCGGAAGGACAGGGGGCGTGGAGACCCAGTACTTC,CAGRTGGVETQYF,TRBD1,TRBJ2-5,13,few,TRBV11-2
TGTGCCAGCAGCGAACGGGACAGGGGTTTCTACGAGCAGTACTTC,CASSERDRGFYEQYF,TRBD1,TRBJ2-7,15,few,TRBV7-2
TGTGCCAGCAAGCTAACCGGGGAGCTGTTTTTT,CASKLTGELFF,NA,TRBJ2-2,11,many,TRBV12-3/TRBV12-4
TGCGCCAGCAGCTTCAGGGGCGCGGACACCGGGGAGCTGTTTTTT,CASSFRGADTGELFF,NA,TRBJ2-2,15,once,TRBV5-1
TGTGCCACCAGTGATCCAAGGGGGACAGGGGGTGCAGAGACCCAGTACTTC,CATSDPRGTGGAETQYF,TRBD1,TRBJ2-5,17,many,TRBV24-1
TGCAGTGCTAGTCCCACAGGGGGCCATTTGGGCTACACCTTC,CSASPTGGHLGYTF,TRBD1,TRBJ1-2,14,NA,TRBV20-1
TGTGCCAGTAGTAATCCCACGACAGGGAGGACCGGGGAGCTGTTTTTT,CASSNPTTGRTGELFF,NA,TRBJ2-2,16,NA,TRBV19
TGTGCCAGCAGCTTGCTCTATACAGATACGCAGTATTTT,CASSLLYTDTQYF,NA,TRBJ2-3,13,NA,TRBV7-9
TGCAATGCTAGAGATGGAGGGGTGCCCGGCTACGAGCAGTACTTC,CNARDGGVPGYEQYF,NA,TRBJ2-7,15,once,TRBV20-1
TGTGCCAGCAGTTCCACAGGGATCTCTGGAAACACCATATATTTT,CASSSTGISGNTIYF,NA,TRBJ1-3,15,NA,TRBV12-3/TRBV12-4
TGCGCCAGCAGTGAGCCGGCCGGACAGGGCAACTATGGCTACACCTTC,CASSEPAGQGNYGYTF,TRBD1,TRBJ1-2,16,NA,TRBV10-1
TGTGCCAGCAGCCTAAAAGACAGCTACACCTTC,CASSLKDSYTF,NA,TRBJ1-2,11,few,TRBV3-1
TGTGCCAGCAGTTTCGACAGGGTAACTGAAGCTTTCTTT,CASSFDRVTEAFF,TRBD1,TRBJ1-1,13,NA,TRBV10-3
TGTGCCAGCAGTACCAGGCACGGACCTATATACGAGCAGTACTTC,CASSTRHGPIYEQYF,NA,TRBJ2-7,15,NA,TRBV28
TGTGCCAGCTCACCTGGGACAGGGTTGACTTTCTTT,CASSPGTGLTFF,TRBD1,TRBJ1-1,12,NA,TRBV18
TGTGCCAGCAGCTTAGTTGCGGCAGGGAACGGCTACACCTTC,CASSLVAAGNGYTF,NA,TRBJ1-2,14,few,TRBV7-9
TGTGCCAGCAGCCAGGGGGCTGTGGGGGAGCTGTTTTTT,CASSQGAVGELFF,TRBD1,TRBJ2-2,13,NA,TRBV7-9